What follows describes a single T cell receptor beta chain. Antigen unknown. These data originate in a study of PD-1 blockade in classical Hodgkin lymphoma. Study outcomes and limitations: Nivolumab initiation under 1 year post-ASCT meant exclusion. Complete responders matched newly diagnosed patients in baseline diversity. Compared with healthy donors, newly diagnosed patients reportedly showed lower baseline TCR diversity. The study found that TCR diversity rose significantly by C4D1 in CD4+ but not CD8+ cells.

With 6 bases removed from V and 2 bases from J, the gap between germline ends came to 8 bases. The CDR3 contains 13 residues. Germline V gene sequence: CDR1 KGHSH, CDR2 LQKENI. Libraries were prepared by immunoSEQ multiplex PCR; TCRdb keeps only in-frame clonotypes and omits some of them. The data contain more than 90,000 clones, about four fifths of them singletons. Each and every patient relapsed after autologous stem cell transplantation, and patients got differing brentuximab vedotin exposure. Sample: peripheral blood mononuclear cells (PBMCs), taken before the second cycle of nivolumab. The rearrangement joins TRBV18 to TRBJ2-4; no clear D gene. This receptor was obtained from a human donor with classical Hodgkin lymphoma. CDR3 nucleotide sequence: TGTGCCAGCTCGTATCTGACCAAAAACATTCAGTACTTC. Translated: CASSYLTKNIQYF.